The present T cell receptor (beta chain) was sequenced within a study of T-cell memory formation after mild COVID-19. Background on the study: Among the donors, TCR clusters were largely specific to each donor. The study, taken as a whole, reports: Shrinking CD4+ clones resided mostly in CM and EM, and CD8+ ones in EMRA. Contracting clones, day 15 to 85, had balanced CD4/CD8, and later expanders favored CD4+.

Using constant-segment primers, 5'RACE produced TCR alpha and TCR beta cDNA libraries carrying sample barcodes and UMIs. TCRdb re-derived calls from the 5' RACE reads in MiXCR, one entry per CDR3 protein. The table shows roughly 350,000 distinct CDR3 sequences, with approximately 21% occurring only once. This clonotype was observed a few times. Its specificity is unknown. CDR1 ENHRY and CDR2 SYGVKD come from the germline V gene. Trimming cost V 6 bases and J 2 bases, with 10 bases left between them. The CDR3 is 13 residues long. The chain uses TRBV10-3 and TRBJ2-5; no firm D call. The sequenced sample was PBMCs or a T cell subset sorted from them (not recorded which). The TCR was taken from an adult woman who had mild COVID-19 (a few samples of this study predate the infection). Cell type and time point are not known. The DNA for the CDR3 is TGTGCCATCAGGGAGCCAGAGCAAGAGACCCAGTACTTC. Protein sequence: CAIREPEQETQYF.